The present T cell receptor beta chain was sequenced within a study of T cell responses to AZD1222 COVID-19 vaccine. The CDR3 runs to 13 residues. Germline CDR1 reads DFQATT; CDR2 reads SNEGSKA (reference sequence). The V end lost 3 bases, the J end lost 5 bases, and 10 bases lay between the germline ends. The repertoire was sequenced with immunoSEQ multiplex PCR; TCRdb's copy has only in-frame clones and lacks some. Of more than 85,000 clones in the sample, around 80% were seen once. The V gene is TRBV20-1, the J gene TRBJ1-4; D remains ambiguous. Sequenced here: peripheral blood, sampled on day 0 of AZD1222 vaccination. This clonotype originated in an adult in good health. CDR3 in DNA: TGCAGTGCTAGTAGCGGAGGGAATGAAAAACTGTTTTTT. Translation: CSASSGGNEKLFF.